Following are 13 T cell receptor beta chains from one sample sequenced in a study of blood T cell repertoires in COVID-19. The table came from immunoSEQ multiplex PCR; TCRdb's copy has only in-frame clones and leaves some out. The sample holds about 180,000 clones, about four fifths seen once. Sequences were obtained from peripheral blood. Receptors were obtained from a young man with active or convalescent COVID-19.

The chain recombines TRBV5-1 with TRBJ2-3; no clear D. Germline V lookup: CDR1 SGHRS, CDR2 YFSETQ. The V end lost 0 bases, the J end lost 5 bases, and 10 bases lay between the germline ends. The CDR3 loop spans 14 amino acids. The CDR3 reads CASSLGYLGDTQYF. CDR3 sequence (DNA): TGCGCCAGCAGCTTGGGCTACCTCGGAGATACGCAGTATTTT. The full variable domain, completed using reference TRBV5-1 and TRBJ2-3, is KAGVTQTPRYLIKTRGQQVTLSCSPISGHRSVSWYQQTPGQGLQFLFEYFSETQRNKGNFPGRFSGRQFSNSRSEMNVSTLELGDSALYLCASSLGYLGDTQYFGPGTRLTVL.

V is TRBV5-1 and J is TRBJ2-3, with TRBD1 matching 7 bases. CDR3 length equals 14 residues. Germline CDR1 is SGHRS and CDR2 is YFSETQ. V was clipped by 4 bases and J by 3 bases; unmatched bases: 5. CDR3 sequence: CASSQTTGTDTQYF. The CDR3 DNA follows: TGCGCCAGCAGCCAGACGACAGGGACAGATACGCAGTATTTT.

The rearrangement links TRBV11-2 to TRBJ2-1; D perhaps matches TRBD2 (7 bases). This CDR3 spans 13 amino acids. V lost 7 bases and J 7 bases, leaving 14 bases between the germline ends. Germline loops: CDR1 SGHAT, CDR2 FQNNGV. CDR3 sequence: CASTPKGGNEQFF. As DNA, the CDR3 is TGTGCCAGCACCCCGAAGGGGGGGAATGAGCAGTTCTTC.

In its sample, this clone was seen once. The chain combines TRBV6-4 with TRBJ2-3; D perhaps matches TRBD1 (6 bases). The CDR3 has 15 residues. From germline, CDR1 is MRHNA and CDR2 SNTAGT. V was cut by 4 bases and J by 3 bases, with 14 bases left in between. The CDR3 loop is CASSVGTGWTDTQYF. DNA of the CDR3: TGTGCCAGCAGTGTTGGAACAGGGTGGACAGATACGCAGTATTTT.

This chain joins TRBV3-1 (or the pseudogene TRBV3-2) and TRBJ2-1; tentatively, D is TRBD1 (5 bases). There are 16 residues in the CDR3. Trimming took off 2 bases at V and 7 bases at J, with 18 bases between the two ends. The V gene's germline CDR1 is LGHDT and CDR2 YNNKEL (reference sequence). The CDR3 loop reads CASSQFYGAGQNEQFF. The CDR3 coding sequence is TGTGCCAGCAGCCAATTCTATGGGGCAGGGCAGAATGAGCAGTTCTTC.

The chain links TRBV18 to TRBJ2-2; TRBD1 matches at 7 bases. This CDR3 comprises 17 residues. V gave up 5 bases and J gave up 0 bases; unmatched junction bases: 9. Germline V lookup: CDR1 KGHSH, CDR2 LQKENI. The CDR3 bases are TGTGCCAGCTCATCTAGACAGGGCAAGTCGAACACCGGGGAGCTGTTTTTT. This encodes CASSSRQGKSNTGELFF. The entire variable domain, with the rest obtained from reference TRBV18 and TRBJ2-2, is as follows: NAGVMQNPRHLVRRRGQEARLRCSPMKGHSHVYWYRQLPEEGLKFMVYLQKENIIDESGMPKERFSAEFPKEGPSILRIQQVVRGDSAAYFCASSSRQGKSNTGELFFGEGSRLTVL.

This clone appeared a single time. This chain links TRBV7-8 with TRBJ2-5; 12 bases match TRBD2. V lost 1 base to trimming and J lost 0 bases; unmatched junction nucleotides: 0. The CDR3 totals 16 residues. Germline values: CDR1 SGHVS, CDR2 FQNEAQ. The CDR3 bases are TGTGCCAGCAGCTTAGGACTAGCGGGGGACCAAGAGACCCAGTACTTC. Protein product: CASSLGLAGDQETQYF.

V is TRBV19 and J is TRBJ1-1, with 10 bases that match TRBD1. CDR3 length: 15 amino acids. V lost 4 bases to trimming and J lost 8 bases; unmatched junction nucleotides: 10. Germline CDR1 reads LNHDA; CDR2 reads SQIVND (reference sequence). DNA for the CDR3: TGTGCCAGTAGTACCTCGGACAGGGGGGTTTCCGAAGCTTTCTTT. Translated, it gives CASSTSDRGVSEAFF.

This clone was counted a single time. The CDR3 region is CASSYEDRAYGYTF. Written as DNA, the CDR3 is TGTGCCAGCAGTTACGAGGACAGGGCCTATGGCTACACCTTC. This rearrangement joins TRBV6-2 or TRBV6-3 to TRBJ1-2; TRBD1 matches 8 bases. CDR3 size: 14 residues. Trimming cost V 2 bases and J 4 bases; bases outside gene matches: 3. Germline V gene data show CDR1 as MNHEY and CDR2 as SVGEGT.

The chain recombines TRBV6-5 with TRBJ2-1; D remains ambiguous. Deletions cut 7 bases from V and 2 bases from J, with 12 bases between. CDR1 is MNHEY and CDR2 is SVGAGI in the germline V gene. CDR3 length: 14 residues. This chain's CDR3 is CASKSGGAYNEQFF. The CDR3 coding sequence is TGTGCCAGCAAATCTGGCGGCGCCTACAATGAGCAGTTCTTC.

This clone was picked up a small number of times. This chain joins TRBV28 and TRBJ2-6, with TRBD2 identical over 7 bases. Losses at the gene ends were 6 bases for V and 2 bases for J; bases not matched to a gene: 4. The germline V gene has CDR1 MDHEN and CDR2 SYDVKM. There are 15 residues in the CDR3. Written as DNA, the CDR3 is TGTGCCAGCAGCTCCGGGGGGACTGGGGCCAACGTCCTGACTTTC. This gives the protein CASSSGGTGANVLTF.

The chain uses TRBV7-8 and TRBJ2-3; no reliable D call. Germline CDR1 SGHVS, CDR2 FQNEAQ. The CDR3 has 14 amino acids. Trimming pared 2 bases from V and 3 bases from J, leaving 9 bases between. CDR3 DNA: TGTGCCAGCAGCTTATTCGAAGAGACAGATACGCAGTATTTT. Its protein product is CASSLFEETDTQYF.

The chain uses TRBV12-5 and TRBJ1-5, with unresolved D. This CDR3 is built from 15 residues. CDR1 is LGHNT and CDR2 is FRNRAP in the germline V gene. The V end was cut by 1 base, the J end by 1 base, with 8 bases between. CDR3 DNA sequence: TGTGCTAGTGGTTTGGGACAAACGAGCAATCAGCCCCAGCATTTT. Protein sequence: CASGLGQTSNQPQHF.